This passage covers 21 T cell receptor beta chains from one sample sequenced in a study of T cell repertoires in cytomegalovirus infection. TCRdb reprocessed the reads via MiXCR and lists one record per CDR3 protein. The sample has approximately 500,000 distinct CDR3 sequences; about 33% are singletons. For these receptors, no antigen is known. The sequences come from cultured PBMCs, collected from culture after CMV antigen stimulation. These receptors were obtained from a human donor in good health (CMV status not recorded). Some clones in this sample may be carry-over from other donors' samples.

The sample holds many counts of this clonotype. The chain links TRBV7-2 to TRBJ1-6; TRBD1 agrees at 10 bases. The germline V gene encodes CDR1 SGHTA and CDR2 FQGNSA. V dropped 5 bases and J dropped 9; count of bases not matched to a gene: 7. There are 15 residues in the CDR3. CDR3 region: CASSRGTGAFSPLHF. DNA for the CDR3: TGTGCCAGCAGCCGTGGGACAGGGGCTTTTTCACCCCTCCACTTT.

The chain combines TRBV12-3 or TRBV12-4 with TRBJ2-7; no clear D gene. With 3 bases removed from V and 2 bases from J, the gap between germline ends came to 11 bases. The CDR3 consists of 14 residues. Written as DNA, the CDR3 is TGTGCCAGCAGTTTTCGGACCGCGGCCTACGAGCAGTACTTC. It specifies CASSFRTAAYEQYF.

The sample holds many counts of this clonotype. Compared with germline, one end of the junction differs, possibly owing to a read error. The V gene is TRBV4-1, the J gene TRBJ1-1; perhaps TRBD1 as D (6 bases). Germline V CDR1 and CDR2: MGHRA, YSYEKL. This CDR3 has 13 amino acids. The CDR3 here is CASSQDRNTEAFF. CDR3 in DNA: TGTGCCAGCAGTCAGGACAGGAACACTGAAGCTTTCTTT.

This clonotype showed up just a few times. The rearrangement uses TRBV28 and TRBJ2-1; the match to TRBD2 covers 14 bases. V was clipped by 5 bases and J by 3 bases; unmatched bases: 3. Germline CDR1 is MDHEN and CDR2 is SYDVKM. The CDR3 has 16 amino acids. CDR3 in amino acids: CASSPTSGRVYNEQFF. CDR3 sequence (DNA): TGTGCCAGCAGTCCGACTAGCGGGAGGGTCTACAATGAGCAGTTCTTC.

This clonotype was detected once. The V call is TRBV27, the J call TRBJ2-1, with 10 bases aligning to TRBD2. This CDR3 has 18 residues. The germline V gene encodes CDR1 MNHEY and CDR2 SMNVEV (reference sequence). V was pared by 2 bases and J by 6 bases, with 13 bases of the junction left unmatched. CDR3 in DNA: TGTGCCAGCAGTTTAAATTCGTTTGGGACTAGCGCAAGCAATGAGCAGTTCTTC. It translates to CASSLNSFGTSASNEQFF.

V and J are TRBV12-3 or TRBV12-4 and TRBJ2-1, with no clear D. This CDR3 spans 13 amino acids. The V end lost 8 bases, the J end lost 5 bases, and 13 bases lay between the germline ends. CDR3 sequence (DNA): TGTGCCAGCTCCTTCGTCCAAGACAATGAGCAGTTCTTC. Residues: CASSFVQDNEQFF.

This clonotype was detected ten times or more. The genes are TRBV7-2 and TRBJ2-5; 9 nucleotides match TRBD2. J lost 5 bases, V lost 5 bases, and 9 bases had no gene match. CDR1 is SGHTA, CDR2 FQGNSA, per germline. The CDR3 length is 15 residues. This CDR3 reads CASSPLGLARETQYF. Written as DNA, the CDR3 is TGTGCCAGCAGCCCGCTAGGACTAGCGCGGGAGACCCAGTACTTC. Full variable domain (outside the CDR3, taken from reference TRBV7-2 and TRBJ2-5): GAGVSQSPSNKVTEKGKDVELRCDPISGHTALYWYRQSLGQGLEFLIYFQGNSAPDKSGLPSDRFSAERTGGSVSTLTIQRTQQEDSAVYLCASSPLGLARETQYFGPGTRLLVL.

The rearrangement uses TRBV23-1 and TRBJ2-6, with D possibly TRBD2 on 5 matching bases. TRBV23-1 is an open reading frame, and its role is uncertain. The CDR3 covers 22 residues. V was pared by 0 bases and J by 1 base, with 25 bases between. The DNA of the CDR3 is TGCGCCAGCAGTCAATCGCTCCGTCTAGCCGGATTCCTAAGTTCTGGGGCCAACGTCCTGACTTTC. Its translation: CASSQSLRLAGFLSSGANVLTF.

The rearrangement uses TRBV6-6 and TRBJ2-7; the D is unclear. The V and J ends lost 0 bases and 3 bases respectively, with 6 bases between them. CDR3 size: 13 residues. CDR1 and CDR2 (germline): MNHNY, SVGAGI (reference sequence). The CDR3 is CASSYSDLYEQYF. The CDR3 coding sequence is TGTGCCAGCAGTTACTCGGACCTCTACGAGCAGTACTTC.

The table lists this clonotype with a few counts. The chain employs TRBV6-1 and TRBJ1-1; no definite D call. CDR1 MNHNS and CDR2 SASEGT come from the germline V gene. V was clipped by 6 bases and J by 5 bases, with 13 bases between them. This CDR3 has 13 amino acids. CDR3 DNA sequence: TGTGCCAGCAGCCCGGCGGAGGGTACTGAAGCTTTCTTT. It yields the protein CASSPAEGTEAFF.

V gene TRBV30 combines with J gene TRBJ2-3; the D call may be TRBD1 or TRBD2 (5 bases each). The CDR3 extends over 13 amino acids. The V end lost 1 base, the J end lost 2 bases, and 7 bases lay between the germline ends. Germline CDR1 reads GTSNPN; CDR2 reads SVGIG (reference sequence). CDR3 sequence: CAWSAGPTDTQYF. In DNA form, the CDR3 reads TGTGCCTGGAGTGCGGGACCCACAGATACGCAGTATTTT.

The genes are TRBV5-6 and TRBJ2-1; TRBD2 matches at 13 bases. The CDR3 covers 17 residues. The germline gives CDR1 SGHDT, CDR2 YYEEEE. V was pared by 4 bases and J by 6 bases, with 10 bases of the junction left unmatched. CDR3 residues: CASSRRLAGGPLNEQFF. The CDR3 DNA is TGTGCCAGCAGCCGGCGACTAGCGGGAGGCCCCCTCAATGAGCAGTTCTTC.

This clonotype was detected only once. V gene TRBV20-1 combines with J gene TRBJ2-7, with TRBD2 matching 11 bases. V lost 6 bases, J lost 7 bases, and 8 bases stayed unmatched. The CDR3 runs 13 residues. The V gene's germline CDR1 is DFQATT and CDR2 SNEGSKA (reference sequence). In DNA, the CDR3 is TGCAGTGCCTCACTAGCGGGAGAAGGGGAGCAGTACGTC. This codes for CSASLAGEGEQYV.

This clonotype was recorded a few times. The CDR3 DNA is TGTGCCATCACCACGAACACTGAAGCTTTCTTT. It codes for CAITTNTEAFF. V usage is TRBV10-3 and J usage is TRBJ1-1; D is unresolved. CDR1 is ENHRY, CDR2 SYGVKD, per germline. The CDR3 length is 11 residues. Trimming removed 7 bases at V and 1 base at J, with 4 bases between.

In this sample, this clonotype turned up a few times. The chain has TRBV9 and TRBJ1-1; a possible D gene is TRBD1 (5 bases). The V end lost 2 bases, the J end lost 1 base, and 12 bases lay between the germline ends. This CDR3 has 15 amino acids. Germline V CDR1 and CDR2: SGDLS, YYNGEE. Written as DNA, the CDR3 is TGTGCCAGCAGCGTCCGGGACGGAGCGAACACTGAAGCTTTCTTT. Translated, it gives CASSVRDGANTEAFF. The full variable domain, completed using reference TRBV9 and TRBJ1-1, is DSGVTQTPKHLITATGQRVTLRCSPRSGDLSVYWYQQSLDQGLQFLIQYYNGEERAKGNILERFSAQQFPDLHSELNLSSLELGDSALYFCASSVRDGANTEAFFGQGTRLTVV.

This chain joins TRBV5-8 and TRBJ1-1; 8 nucleotides agree with TRBD1. The CDR3 runs 14 residues. Looked up from germline, CDR1 is SGHTS and CDR2 is YDEGEE. The V and J ends lost 4 bases and 1 base, in that order; junction bases with no gene match: 3. The CDR3 DNA is TGTGCCAGCAGCCACGGGACAGGGAACACTGAAGCTTTCTTT. This sequence encodes CASSHGTGNTEAFF. The complete variable domain, with remaining parts taken from reference TRBV5-8 and TRBJ1-1, reads EAGVTQSPTHLIKTRGQQATLRCSPISGHTSVYWYQQALGLGLQFLLWYDEGEERNRGNFPPRFSGRQFPNYSSELNVNALELEDSALYLCASSHGTGNTEAFFGQGTRLTVV.

This clonotype occurred many times. V gene TRBV6-2 or TRBV6-3 combines with J gene TRBJ1-1, with no clear D. This CDR3 has 13 residues. The germline V and J ends were trimmed by 1 base and 0 bases, with 3 bases remaining between them. Germline V gene lookup returns CDR1 MNHEY and CDR2 SVGEGT. The chain's CDR3 is CASSYWVNTEAFF. The CDR3 DNA follows: TGTGCCAGCAGTTACTGGGTGAACACTGAAGCTTTCTTT.

The gene calls are TRBV6-2 or TRBV6-3 and TRBJ2-2, with D perhaps TRBD2 (5 bases). The CDR3 is 16 residues long. The ends were cut back, 2 bases at V and 0 bases at J, with 10 bases in the middle. CDR1 MNHEY and CDR2 SVGEGT come from the germline V gene. CDR3 sequence (DNA): TGTGCCAGCAGTTACCAAAGGAGGACGAACACCGGGGAGCTGTTTTTT. This encodes CASSYQRRTNTGELFF.

Written as DNA, the CDR3 is TGTGCCAGCAGCACGGACTACCGTACGCAGTATTTT. This sequence encodes CASSTDYRTQYF. The chain uses TRBV7-2 and TRBJ2-3; possibly TRBD2 for D (6 bases). This CDR3 is built from 12 residues. Germline V gives CDR1 SGHTA, CDR2 FQGNSA. V was cut by 5 bases and J by 8 bases, with 11 bases left in between.

This clonotype was seen more than once but under ten times. Its ends do not fully match the called genes, so a read error is possible. The J gene is TRBJ1-3, the V gene TRBV7-9; TRBD1 aligns across 8 bases. The CDR3 has 12 amino acids. CDR1 SEHNR and CDR2 FQNEAQ come from the germline V gene (reference sequence). The CDR3 protein is CASRDGQGRGNF. In DNA, the CDR3 is TGTGCCAGCAGAGATGGACAGGGACGAGGCAATTTT.

This clonotype turned up a few times. This chain links TRBV7-8 with TRBJ2-1, with 10 positions matching TRBD2. The V segment lost 1 base and the J segment 6 bases; nucleotides outside the gene matches: 3. The length of the CDR3 is 15 residues. Germline CDR1 and CDR2: SGHVS and FQNEAQ. CDR3 amino acids: CASSLDASGSNEQFF. The CDR3 coding sequence is TGTGCCAGCAGCTTAGACGCTAGCGGGAGCAATGAGCAGTTCTTC.